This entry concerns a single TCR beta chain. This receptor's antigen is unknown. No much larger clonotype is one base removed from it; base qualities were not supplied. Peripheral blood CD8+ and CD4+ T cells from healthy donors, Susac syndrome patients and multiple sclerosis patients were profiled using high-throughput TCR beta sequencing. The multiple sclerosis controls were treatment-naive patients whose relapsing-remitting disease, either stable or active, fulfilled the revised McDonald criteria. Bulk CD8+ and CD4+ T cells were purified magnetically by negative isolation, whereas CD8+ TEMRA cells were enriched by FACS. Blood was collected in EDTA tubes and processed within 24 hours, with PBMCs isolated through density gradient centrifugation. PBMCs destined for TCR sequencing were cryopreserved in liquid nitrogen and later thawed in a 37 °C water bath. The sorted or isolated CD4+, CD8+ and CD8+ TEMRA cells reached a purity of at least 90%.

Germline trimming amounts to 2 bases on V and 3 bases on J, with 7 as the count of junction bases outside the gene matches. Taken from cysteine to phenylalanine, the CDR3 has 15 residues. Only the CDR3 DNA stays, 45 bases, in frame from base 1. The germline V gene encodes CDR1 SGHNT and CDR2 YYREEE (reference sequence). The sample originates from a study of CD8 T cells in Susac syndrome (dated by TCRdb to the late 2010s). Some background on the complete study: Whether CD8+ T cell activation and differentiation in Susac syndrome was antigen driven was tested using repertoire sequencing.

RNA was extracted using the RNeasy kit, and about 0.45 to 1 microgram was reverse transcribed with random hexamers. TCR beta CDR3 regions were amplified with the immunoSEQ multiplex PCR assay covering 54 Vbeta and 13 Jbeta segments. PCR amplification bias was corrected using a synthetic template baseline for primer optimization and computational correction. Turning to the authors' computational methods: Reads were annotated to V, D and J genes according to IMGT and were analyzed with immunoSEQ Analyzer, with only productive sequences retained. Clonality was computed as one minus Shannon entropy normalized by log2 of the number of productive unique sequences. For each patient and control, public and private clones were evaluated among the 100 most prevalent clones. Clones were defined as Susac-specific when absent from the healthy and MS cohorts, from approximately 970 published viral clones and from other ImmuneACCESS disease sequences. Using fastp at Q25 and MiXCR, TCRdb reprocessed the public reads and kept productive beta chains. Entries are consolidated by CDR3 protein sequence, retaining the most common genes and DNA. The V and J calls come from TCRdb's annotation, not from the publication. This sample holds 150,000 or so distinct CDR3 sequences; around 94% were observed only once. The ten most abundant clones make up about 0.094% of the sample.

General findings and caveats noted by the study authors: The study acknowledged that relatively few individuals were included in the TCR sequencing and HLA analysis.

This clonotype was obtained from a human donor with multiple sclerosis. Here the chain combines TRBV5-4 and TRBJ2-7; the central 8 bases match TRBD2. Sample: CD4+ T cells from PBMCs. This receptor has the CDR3 CASSFSGTTRYEQYF. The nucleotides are TGTGCCAGCAGCTTTAGCGGGACAACCCGCTACGAGCAGTACTTC.